What follows is one T cell receptor (beta chain) and its context. This record belongs to a study of blood T cell repertoires in COVID-19. As for the study in general: Italy, Spain and the United States were the sources of the convalescent and acute COVID-19 samples. From T cells, B-cell-depleted T cells, or PBMCs came the material, which was cDNA or gDNA.

Trimming took 1 base from V and 4 from J, leaving 12 bases between them. Germline CDR1 SGDLS, CDR2 YYNGEE. The CDR3 loop spans 15 amino acids. Per the authors' pipeline: Amplification from reference gene primers served as the basis for estimated nucleated cell counts. Sequenced by immunoSEQ multiplex PCR; TCRdb stores in-frame clones only, minus some. V and J calls and clone size follow that table, whereas D and trimming were derived from the DNA. The table records under 200,000 clones, more than 70% of them present only once. The TCR originated in a man in his fifties with active or convalescent COVID-19. The sample comprised peripheral blood. The chain employs TRBV9 and TRBJ2-1, with D unclear. Written as DNA, the CDR3 is TGTGCCAGCAGCGTATCTCCAGAACAATACAATGAGCAGTTCTTC. Protein: CASSVSPEQYNEQFF. The full variable domain, in which reference TRBV9 and TRBJ2-1 provide the parts outside the CDR3, is DSGVTQTPKHLITATGQRVTLRCSPRSGDLSVYWYQQSLDQGLQFLIQYYNGEERAKGNILERFSAQQFPDLHSELNLSSLELGDSALYFCASSVSPEQYNEQFFGPGTRLTVL.